This T cell receptor beta chain was recorded in a study of blood T cell repertoires in COVID-19 (dated by TCRdb to 2020 to 2021). With regard to the full study: Samples covering the acute and convalescent phases of COVID-19 were provided by collaborators in the United States, Italy and Spain. The material from the prospective study consisted of cDNA or gDNA derived from T cells, B-cell-depleted T cells, or PBMCs. Deeply sampled blood TCRbeta repertoires from subjects exposed to, actively infected with, or recovered from COVID-19 were included in the dataset. The repertoires were released in a freely available public database intended as a resource for research on the immune response to SARS-CoV-2. Samples were obtained from the ongoing ImmuneRACE study (first 160 participants) and from approximately 1,200 subjects provided by 6 global collaborators. Sample metadata almost always included a de-identified subject ID, COVID-19 status, age in years and sex. Where HLA class I and class II types were available, the types were taken from metadata supplied by the sample provider, not from assay-based typing.

A second Seattle source provided samples from volunteer blood donors who had recovered from COVID-19. The collaborating institutions used their own protocols to collect whole blood in K2EDTA tubes. For TCRbeta analysis, collaborator samples were shipped as frozen whole blood, as isolated PBMCs, or as DNA extracted from either sample type. What the authors observed across the whole study: The amount of clinical and demographic metadata varied by source and participant and was provided uncurated.

A remark on this clone: Its antigen remains undetermined. The record has no base qualities; no much larger clone is one base away.

CDR3 length: 16 amino acids, cysteine to phenylalanine. The kept DNA is CDR3 alone, 48 bases in frame from the first base. V and J lose 1 base and 10 bases, and a span of 17 bases separates them. CDR1 and CDR2, per the germline V gene (reference sequence), are SEHNR and FQNEAQ. The immunoSEQ Assay, a bias-controlled multiplex PCR, was used to amplify TCRbeta CDR3 regions from genomic DNA. Under the source paper's analysis protocol: The number of nucleated cells in each sample was estimated by amplification of reference gene primers within the assay. To quantify the absolute abundance of each unique TCRbeta CDR3 rearrangement, sequence reads were collapsed and filtered. For each sample, productive Simpson clonality was calculated as the square root of Simpson's diversity index over productive rearrangements. TCRdb limited this immuneACCESS table to in-frame rearrangements with V and J called. A share of clones is missing; checked studies link under half to unresolved V genes, and the rest is unexplained. That table gives V, J and clone size, and the DNA gave D and trimming. This sample comprises some 300,000 clones, about 87% of them detected only once. Approximately 6.6% of the sample comes from the top ten.

The sequencing sample was made of peripheral blood. The receptor was derived from a woman in her 30s who had recovered from COVID-19. Recombination connected TRBV7-9 to TRBJ1-6; TRBD1 might be the D gene, on 5 matching bases. The CDR3 region: CASSLERGPGLSPLHF. The DNA reads as follows: TGTGCCAGCAGCTTAGAGAGAGGACCGGGACTATCACCCCTCCACTTT. With the portions outside the CDR3 filled from the reference TRBV7-9 and TRBJ1-6 genes, the complete variable region becomes DTGVSQNPRHKITKRGQNVTFRCDPISEHNRLYWYRQTLGQGPEFLTYFQNEAQLEKSRLLSDRFSAERPKGSFSTLEIQRTEQGDSAMYLCASSLERGPGLSPLHFGNGTRLTVT.